The TCR beta chain under discussion was sequenced for a study of vaccination effects on CD4 cells after COVID-19. With respect to this clone: Its antigen is unknown.

Upon completion of roughly ten days in culture, CD4+ T cells were isolated. The V gene's germline CDR1 is SGHAT and CDR2 FQNNGV. The V gene end was trimmed by 5 bases and the J gene end by 5 bases; junction bases not matched to a gene: 13. This CDR3 contains 16 residues. Sequencing was performed with immunoSEQ multiplex PCR; in TCRdb, only in-frame clones are kept and a portion is missing. The sample gives 31,000 or so clones, 70% of which show up once; 3.8% is in the top ten. This receptor was taken from a human donor who received a COVID-19 vaccine. The genes are TRBV11-2 and TRBJ2-5; 8 nucleotides line up with TRBD2. The sample consisted of CD4+ T cells from PBMCs cultured without peptide, taken before COVID-19 vaccination. The CDR3, as DNA: TGTGCCAGCAGCCCGCGGACTAGCACTTATCAGGAGACCCAGTACTTC. It is translated as CASSPRTSTYQETQYF.